A selection of T cell receptor beta chains follows, all from one sample in a study of cytomegalovirus exposure and HLA in healthy donors. Sequencing used immunoSEQ multiplex PCR; TCRdb keeps in-frame clones, though not all of them. This listing includes tens of thousands of clones. Sample: PBMCs. The receptors come from a woman between 40 and 55 years old in good health and CMV-seropositive. Both conserved end residues are part of each CDR3. D genes are given only for firm matches.

j_gene: TRBJ2-7
d_gene: TRBD2
v_gene: TRBV18
CDR3aa: CASSPRGQSYSSGRNEQYF
CDR3nt: TGTGCCAGCTCACCACGGGGGCAGAGCTACTCCAGCGGGAGGAATGAGCAGTACTTC

j_gene: TRBJ1-2
d_gene: TRBD1
v_gene: TRBV2
CDR3aa: CASSDRGVNIYGYTF
CDR3nt: TGTGCCAGCAGTGACAGGGGGGTAAATATCTATGGCTACACCTTC

j_gene: TRBJ1-1
d_gene: NA
v_gene: TRBV29-1
CDR3aa: CSVGSAGTEAFF
CDR3nt: TGCAGCGTTGGGTCCGCGGGCACTGAAGCTTTCTTT

j_gene: TRBJ1-1
d_gene: NA
v_gene: TRBV28
CDR3aa: CASRLRTEAFF
CDR3nt: TGTGCCAGCAGATTGCGGACTGAAGCTTTCTTT

j_gene: TRBJ2-5
d_gene: NA
v_gene: TRBV9
CDR3aa: CASSSMGEQETQYF
CDR3nt: TGTGCCAGCAGCAGCATGGGAGAACAAGAGACCCAGTACTTC

j_gene: TRBJ1-2
d_gene: NA
v_gene: TRBV7-2
CDR3aa: CASSPEANYGYTF
CDR3nt: TGTGCCAGCAGTCCAGAAGCTAACTATGGCTACACCTTC

j_gene: TRBJ2-3
d_gene: TRBD1
v_gene: TRBV9
CDR3aa: CASSVGGDSEDTQYF
CDR3nt: TGTGCCAGCAGCGTAGGAGGGGACAGTGAAGATACGCAGTATTTT

j_gene: TRBJ1-2
d_gene: NA
v_gene: TRBV28
CDR3aa: CASSPTLGADRGGYTF
CDR3nt: TGTGCCAGCAGCCCTACATTGGGGGCCGATCGTGGGGGCTACACCTTC

j_gene: TRBJ2-4
d_gene: TRBD1
v_gene: TRBV7-2
CDR3aa: CASSSRTGHRGNIQYF
CDR3nt: TGTGCCAGCAGCTCTCGGACAGGCCATCGTGGAAACATTCAGTACTTC

j_gene: TRBJ1-2
d_gene: NA
v_gene: TRBV28
CDR3aa: CASLRAASYGYTF
CDR3nt: TGTGCCAGCTTGCGGGCAGCCTCCTATGGCTACACCTTC

j_gene: TRBJ1-6
d_gene: NA
v_gene: TRBV6-5
CDR3aa: CASGREAGNSPLHF
CDR3nt: TGTGCCAGCGGTCGGGAGGCCGGAAATTCACCCCTCCACTTT

j_gene: TRBJ2-1
d_gene: NA
v_gene: TRBV7-9
CDR3aa: CASSPTTLYNEQFF
CDR3nt: TGTGCCAGCAGCCCAACGACACTTTACAATGAGCAGTTCTTC

j_gene: TRBJ2-5
d_gene: NA
v_gene: TRBV5-1
CDR3aa: CASSLGGLMGETQYF
CDR3nt: TGCGCCAGCAGCTTGGGGGGACTGATGGGGGAGACCCAGTACTTC

j_gene: TRBJ2-7
d_gene: NA
v_gene: TRBV9
CDR3aa: CASSVASDRSYEQYF
CDR3nt: TGTGCCAGCAGCGTAGCTTCAGACAGGTCCTACGAGCAGTACTTC

j_gene: TRBJ2-1
d_gene: TRBD1
v_gene: TRBV28
CDR3aa: CASSFIGTGALDEQFF
CDR3nt: TGTGCCAGCAGTTTTATCGGGACAGGGGCTTTGGATGAGCAGTTCTTC

j_gene: TRBJ2-7
d_gene: NA
v_gene: TRBV13
CDR3aa: CASSLEDGQFYEQYF
CDR3nt: TGTGCCAGCAGCTTAGAAGATGGACAGTTCTACGAGCAGTACTTC

j_gene: TRBJ2-4
d_gene: NA
v_gene: TRBV28
CDR3aa: CASSLRGGRPIQYF
CDR3nt: TGTGCCAGCAGTTTAAGGGGAGGCCGGCCCATTCAGTACTTC

j_gene: TRBJ2-7
d_gene: NA
v_gene: TRBV7-7
CDR3aa: CASSLESQGQQYF
CDR3nt: TGTGCCAGCAGCTTAGAGTCCCAGGGGCAACAGTACTTC

j_gene: TRBJ2-7
d_gene: TRBD2
v_gene: TRBV5-1
CDR3aa: CASRSSGSSYEQYF
CDR3nt: TGCGCCAGCCGTTCTAGCGGGAGTTCTTACGAGCAGTACTTC

j_gene: TRBJ1-4
d_gene: TRBD1
v_gene: TRBV12-5
CDR3aa: CASGHGTGVTNEKLFF
CDR3nt: TGTGCTAGTGGGCACGGGACAGGCGTAACTAATGAAAAACTGTTTTTT

j_gene: TRBJ2-5
d_gene: TRBD1
v_gene: TRBV28
CDR3aa: CASSELGGRETQYF
CDR3nt: TGTGCCAGCAGTGAGTTAGGGGGCCGGGAGACCCAGTACTTC

j_gene: TRBJ1-6
d_gene: NA
v_gene: TRBV11-2
CDR3aa: CASSFENSPLHF
CDR3nt: TGTGCCAGCAGCTTTGAGAATTCACCCCTCCACTTT

j_gene: TRBJ2-7
d_gene: NA
v_gene: TRBV7-9
CDR3aa: CASSNHAHPRSYEQYF
CDR3nt: TGTGCCAGCAGCAATCACGCTCACCCGAGAAGTTACGAGCAGTACTTC

j_gene: TRBJ2-7
d_gene: TRBD2
v_gene: TRBV7-2
CDR3aa: CASSLEASGGVSSYEQYF
CDR3nt: TGTGCCAGCAGCTTAGAGGCTAGCGGGGGGGTGAGCTCCTACGAGCAGTACTTC

j_gene: TRBJ1-5
d_gene: NA
v_gene: TRBV4-3
CDR3aa: CASSQTRGKSNQPQHF
CDR3nt: TGCGCCAGCAGCCAAACGCGGGGTAAGAGCAATCAGCCCCAGCATTTT

j_gene: TRBJ1-2
d_gene: TRBD1
v_gene: TRBV6-1
CDR3aa: CASSDRDRGGYTF
CDR3nt: TGTGCCAGCAGCGATCGGGACAGGGGAGGCTACACCTTC

j_gene: TRBJ1-5
d_gene: TRBD1
v_gene: TRBV30
CDR3aa: CAWSTAGGFNQPQHF
CDR3nt: TGTGCCTGGAGTACGGCAGGGGGATTTAATCAGCCCCAGCATTTT

j_gene: TRBJ1-1
d_gene: NA
v_gene: TRBV11-2
CDR3aa: CASSGGIVNTEAFF
CDR3nt: TGTGCCAGCAGTGGGGGGATAGTGAACACTGAAGCTTTCTTT

j_gene: TRBJ2-4
d_gene: NA
v_gene: TRBV4-2
CDR3aa: CASSPAEGSRNIQYF
CDR3nt: TGTGCCAGCAGCCCCGCAGAGGGTTCCCGGAACATTCAGTACTTC

j_gene: TRBJ2-7
d_gene: TRBD2
v_gene: TRBV18
CDR3aa: CASSPGTSGYEQYF
CDR3nt: TGTGCCAGCTCACCAGGGACTAGCGGCTACGAGCAGTACTTC

j_gene: TRBJ2-1
d_gene: TRBD2
v_gene: TRBV27
CDR3aa: CASSDTGLAGGPYNEQFF
CDR3nt: TGTGCCAGCAGTGATACGGGACTAGCGGGAGGGCCCTACAATGAGCAGTTCTTC

j_gene: TRBJ1-2
d_gene: TRBD1
v_gene: TRBV28
CDR3aa: CASSPADRGRLGYTF
CDR3nt: TGTGCCAGCAGTCCGGCCGACAGGGGGCGGCTTGGCTACACCTTC

j_gene: TRBJ2-3
d_gene: NA
v_gene: TRBV5-6
CDR3aa: CASSPVRASTDTQYF
CDR3nt: TGTGCCAGCAGCCCCGTTCGAGCTAGCACAGATACGCAGTATTTT